This TCR beta chain was recorded in a study of control samples from healthy donors and cancer patients. Using immunoSEQ multiplex PCR, the repertoire was profiled, and TCRdb retains in-frame clones only, with some absent. This sample yields 100,000 to 150,000 clones, of which about 87% are seen a single time; 9% to 13% belongs to the top ten. The germline CDR1 and CDR2 sequences are SNHLY and FYNNEI. The CDR3 spans 14 residues. Trimming at V came to 4 bases and at J to 5 bases, leaving 2 bases not matched to a gene. This TCR derives from a man aged 25 to 45 in good health. The sequencing input was blood. This rearrangement joins TRBV2 to TRBJ1-4; TRBD1 aligns across 9 bases. In nucleotides, the CDR3 is TGTGCCAGCAGTGGTGGGACAGGGAATGAAAAACTGTTTTTT. As protein: CASSGGTGNEKLFF.